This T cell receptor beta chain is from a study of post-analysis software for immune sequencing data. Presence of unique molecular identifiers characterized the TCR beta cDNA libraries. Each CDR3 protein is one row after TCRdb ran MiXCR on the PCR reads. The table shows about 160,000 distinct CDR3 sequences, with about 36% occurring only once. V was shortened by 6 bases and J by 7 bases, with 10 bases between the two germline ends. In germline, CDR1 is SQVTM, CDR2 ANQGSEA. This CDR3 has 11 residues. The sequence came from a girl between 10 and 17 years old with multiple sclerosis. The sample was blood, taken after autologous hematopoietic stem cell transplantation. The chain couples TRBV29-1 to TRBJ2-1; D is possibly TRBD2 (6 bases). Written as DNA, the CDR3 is TGCAGCGTCGTTAGCGGTAATGAGCAGTTCTTC. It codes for CSVVSGNEQFF.